This TCR beta chain was obtained from a study of blood T cell repertoires in COVID-19. The length of the CDR3 is 13 residues. Germline CDR1 and CDR2: PRHDT and FYEKMQ (reference sequence). Deletions cut 0 bases from V and 6 bases from J, with 8 bases between. This table comes from immunoSEQ multiplex PCR, and its TCRdb copy is limited to in-frame clones, with some not included. This table holds about 180,000 clones, approximately 89% found once. Sequencing was performed on PBMCs or T cells enriched from blood (not recorded which). The receptor's source is a man aged 40-55 years who had recovered from COVID-19. The chain couples TRBV13 to TRBJ1-1; unclear D gene. The CDR3 loop is CASSLGGISEAFF. CDR3 DNA sequence: TGTGCCAGCAGCTTAGGGGGCATCTCTGAAGCTTTCTTT.